The entry below gives a single T cell receptor (beta chain) sequence along with its context. The specificity of this receptor is unknown. It has no much larger one-base neighbor in the sample; base qualities were not kept. This entry comes from a study of cytomegalovirus exposure and HLA in healthy donors (dated by TCRdb to 2017 to 2019). The study in broad terms: An earlier analysis of a few hundred of the donors reported 250 to 300 Gb of sequence data and 95 million to 140 million unique TCR beta sequences obtained from around 190 million T cells. Roughly 300 gigabases of sequencing data and 78 million or so unique TCR sequences were included in an early release covering 550 to 650 HLA-typed donors. Of the roughly 400 genotyped donors, 75% to 85% were placed in the genetic ancestry cluster associated with self-reported Caucasian donors. The aim of the study was to test whether cataloging public T cell receptors could identify signatures of past pathogen exposure. The T cell repertoires of under 750 subjects were profiled by immunosequencing and related to cytomegalovirus serostatus. In addition to the first cohort of 500 to 850 subjects, a separate validation cohort of 100 to 150 different subjects was used. To predict cytomegalovirus infection status, the study brought together high-throughput TCR immunosequencing, statistical association of individual TCRs with disease status, and machine learning. In a later analysis, previously published TCR beta repertoires from fewer than 750 donors were re-analyzed and high-resolution HLA genotyping was added so that TCR occurrence patterns could be studied. The later analysis used no new phenotypic data to find candidate immune exposures, relying instead on TCR beta sequences and their occurrence across donors. To decide whether each TCR beta V gene segment behaved as functional or pseudogenic, an earlier analysis of nearly 600 of the donors relied on high-throughput TCR beta sequencing. Donor age, sex, ethnicity and CMV serostatus were compiled alongside the repertoire data. A later genetic analysis took genome-wide SNP genotypes for about three fifths of the roughly 670 donors and used that subset as a discovery cohort. Every repertoire in the discovery cohort had been generated on one and the same sequencing platform. Class I and class II HLA loci were covered by the typing at four-digit resolution. The number of typed donors differed by locus: roughly 629-640 for A, B, C, DRB1 and DQB1; 500 to 550 for DQA1; around 610 for DPA1; and about 450 for DPB1. Because of strong linkage in the cohort, roughly 5 DR-DQ haplotypes were treated as single units for association and clustering. Among a few hundred genotyped donors of the cohort, an average of 235,054 unique TCR beta nucleotide sequences were sequenced per donor, 15% to 20% of them non-productive. What the authors observed across the whole study: Because the 87-base-pair reads could not distinguish some IMGT-functional V segments, including TRBV6-2 and TRBV6-3, those segments were excluded. A cluster of highly shared sequence variants was judged likely to represent a technical artifact of the sequencing pipeline. In a later analysis, HLA-associated TCR beta chains were found to be more clonally expanded and to have lower generation probabilities than equally common non-associated chains. The cohort was sequenced for TCR beta chains only, and without alpha or paired-chain data the features that could be detected were limited. A later analysis found that most CMV-associated TCR beta chains appeared HLA-restricted, with HLA associations seemingly driven largely by CMV exposure. Correlated functional status among segregating V segments might reflect linkage disequilibrium, but an unknown experimental factor could not be ruled out. According to the authors, the approach could potentially be generalized to other disease states and immunological phenotypes. A few of the identified cytomegalovirus-associated TCR beta chains were confirmed in vitro to be specific for cytomegalovirus antigens. In an earlier analysis of fewer than 750 of the donors, most TCR beta V segments were observed in productive rearrangements about 87% or about 30% of the time, broadly matching IMGT annotations. Several of the top co-occurrence clusters appeared to be linked to parvovirus B19, influenza, CMV and Epstein-Barr virus, according to a later analysis. Roughly 17 rarely observed V segments, including chromosome 9 orphons, were excluded from the earlier analysis of just under 600 of the donors because counts were too low. CMV serostatus was the only immune exposure information available for the cohort. A further reported finding was that TCR beta sequences accurately predicted the HLA-A and HLA-B alleles for most subjects in the first cohort. In a later analysis, over 15,000 TCR beta sequences were associated with specific HLA alleles at a false discovery rate of 0.05. According to a later genetic analysis, donors in an Asian-associated ancestry cluster had fewer N-insertions in productive TCRs than the roughly 670-donor mean. According to a later analysis, TCR association rates differed among HLA loci, with DRB1 alleles showing the most associated TCRs and HLA-C alleles showing the fewest. The classifier was reported to diagnose cytomegalovirus status with high specificity and sensitivity in both the original cohort and the validation cohort. Most TCR sequences were observed very rarely across donors, whereas some public TCRs were present in many individuals. The study listed 150 to 200 TCR beta chains as associated with cytomegalovirus. Because HLA typing was missing for some donors at each locus, association tests included only the typed subset. When HLA alleles, especially DR and DQ, strongly co-occurred, TCR associations were difficult to assign to individual alleles. An association between a missense DCLRE1C variant and V-gene and J-gene trimming of TCR beta chains was found in a later genetic analysis and replicated in an independent cohort. Presence/absence analyses assumed roughly uniform sequencing depth across donors, an assumption that may not hold.

Libraries were prepared through the immunoSEQ multiplex PCR assay. The multiplex PCR relied on a mix of 60 forward primers for TCR Vbeta segments and 13 reverse primers for TCR Jbeta segments. The CDR3 region of rearranged TCR beta genes was amplified from genomic DNA with a multiplex PCR assay. On the Illumina HiSeq System, the amplified TCR beta libraries were sequenced as 87-base-pair reads. The original pipeline was this. In a later analysis, some 80 million unique TCR beta chains were counted across the approximately 640 repertoires, and roughly 11 million of these chains were shared by at least two donors. To remove PCR and sequencing errors, raw reads were error-corrected and collapsed into unique sequences using a nearest-neighbor algorithm that merged closely related sequences. V, D and J gene segments were assigned by aligning CDR3 sequences to IMGT reference sequences. For a sequence to be retained, at least a six-nucleotide match to both a V gene segment and a J gene segment was required. A rearrangement was called productive if the CDR3 had no stop codons and remained in frame with V and J, and every other rearrangement was called non-productive. CDR3 was defined by IMGT convention, running from the second conserved V-encoded cysteine to the conserved J-encoded phenylalanine. In an earlier analysis of approximately 500 of the donors, sequences lacking an unambiguous match to a single V gene segment were excluded. An earlier analysis of 500 to 600 of the donors classified V segments as functional when productive rearrangements were above 56.7% and as segregating when the standard deviation between donors was above 5%. To diagnose cytomegalovirus status from the catalog of TCR beta chain sequences, a statistical classification framework was built. V and J gene assignment, in a later analysis, came from comparing TCR nucleotide sequences with IMGT/GENE-DB human TR gene sequences. Using the TCRdist pipeline, a later analysis assigned CDR3 sequences along with most-parsimonious VDJ recombination scenarios. In a later analysis, every TCR beta chain was defined by the combination of its CDR3 amino acid sequence and its V-gene family, and reads without a unique V-gene family were dropped. In a later analysis, 550 to 650 highly shared, low-generation-probability nucleotide sequences were removed to address suspected cross-contamination and a sequencing artifact. In a later analysis, a clonal expansion index was calculated for each public chain from normalized within-repertoire ranks of inferred template counts. Generation probabilities in a later analysis came from a VDJ recombination model fitted to out-of-frame rearrangements, and those results were checked against IGoR. In a later analysis, hypergeometric tests were used to score TCR-TCR, TCR-HLA and TCR-CMV co-occurrence, with a repertoire-size bias correction applied to TCR pairs. False discovery rates were estimated in a later analysis by permuting HLA or CMV assignments 20 times. In a later analysis, co-occurring TCRs were grouped using DBSCAN, with TCRdist sequence similarity added in when clustering inside HLA-allele-positive subsets. Repertoires with fewer than 30,000 or more than 120,000 public chains were left out of co-occurrence clustering, as were a handful of repertoires with anomalous nucleotide sharing. This immuneACCESS table, as held by TCRdb, lists in-frame sequences with V and J called but not all clones. Of the missing ones, under half trace to an unresolved V gene in checked studies; the others have no known cause. Clonal size and the V and J genes are those of that table, whereas D and trimming came from the DNA. The sample table contains about 140,000 clones; only one count was recorded for roughly four fifths of them. 8.8% of the sample lies in the top ten.

In total, 500 to 700 healthy bone marrow donors made up the cohort. All cohort members were sampled while nominally healthy, although unrecorded immune exposures were likely present. The donor was CMV seropositive and was included in the group of 270 or so seropositive cohort members. A peripheral blood sample was collected from each donor, and TCR beta sequencing was performed on peripheral blood mononuclear cells. The Qiagen DNeasy Blood Extraction Kit was used to extract genomic DNA from the blood cell samples. The junction shows trimming of 3 bases on V and 0 bases on J, plus 12 bases between the germline ends. The germline V gene supplies CDR1 SGHVS and CDR2 FQNEAQ. Reading from cysteine to phenylalanine, the CDR3 counts 15 amino acids. Only CDR3 DNA is held: 45 bases, read in frame from base 1.

Sequenced: PBMCs. The chain uses TRBV7-8 and TRBJ2-7; the D gene is perhaps TRBD2, on 5 matching bases. This sequence was found in a woman in her forties or fifties in good health and CMV-seropositive. Read as DNA, the sequence is TGTGCCAGCAGCTTGACGGGGTTCAGCTCCTACGAGCAGTACTTC. Translated, this is CASSLTGFSSYEQYF.